The entry below describes one TCR beta chain. Its specificity is unknown. TCRdb reprocessed the reads with MiXCR, giving one entry per CDR3 protein. The sample consists of about 310,000 distinct CDR3 sequences, approximately 25% of them appearing once. CDR1 is LNHDA, CDR2 SQIVND, per germline (reference sequence). Trimming took 2 bases from V and 10 from J, leaving 12 bases between them. The CDR3 loop spans 13 amino acids. The data were obtained in a study of T cell repertoires in cytomegalovirus infection. The wider study: As its CMV epitopes, the study selected recently identified HLA-C-restricted and well-studied HLA-B-restricted targets. Signatures in public TCR beta sequences pointed to both CMV infection and matching HLA type.

Whole-study results and caveats: CMV-specific TCR beta clonotypes restricted by HLA-C were the ones dominating the ex vivo response. Carriers of CMV plus the relevant HLA were identified by cumulative public TCR beta family frequency.

V is TRBV19 and J is TRBJ1-5; D not resolved. This material consisted of cultured PBMCs, taken from culture after CMV antigen stimulation. The TCR was taken from a human donor in good health (CMV status not recorded). Some clones in this sample may be carry-over from other donors' samples. DNA of the CDR3: TGTGCCAGTAGTATATCTTTGAGCCACCCCCAGCATTTT. Translated: CASSISLSHPQHF.